A single sample is the source of the 8 T cell receptor beta chains below, sequenced in a study of post-analysis software for immune sequencing data. TCR beta libraries were prepared from cDNA with unique molecular identifiers. TCRdb ran MiXCR on the PCR reads and lists one entry per CDR3 protein. The sample yields under 200,000 distinct CDR3 sequences, under 40% seen once. The material sequenced was blood, taken after autologous hematopoietic stem cell transplantation. The receptor set was obtained from a girl aged 10 to 17 with multiple sclerosis.

The V call is TRBV7-9, the J call TRBJ2-5, with 9 nucleotides matching TRBD1. This CDR3 is 16 amino acids long. V trimming: 5 bases; J trimming: 4 bases; junction bases outside the gene matches: 11. In germline, CDR1 is SEHNR, CDR2 FQNEAQ (reference sequence). The CDR3 nucleotides read TGTGCCAGCAGCAAGTATCGGACAGGGGATGGAGAGACCCAGTACTTC. Protein sequence: CASSKYRTGDGETQYF.

With respect to this clonotype: A read error may explain this, as a much larger clone is one base away. V and J are TRBV20-1 and TRBJ2-7; D gene unclear. The CDR3 consists of 11 residues. The V gene lost 4 bases and the J gene lost 1 base, with 5 bases spanning the gap. Germline CDR1 reads DFQATT; CDR2 reads SNEGSKA (reference sequence). CDR3 coding DNA: TGCAGTGCTATACCTTCCTACGAGCAGTACTTC. Translation gives CSAIPSYEQYF.

This clonotype was recorded a few times. The rearrangement uses TRBV24-1 and TRBJ2-3; 8 bases align to TRBD2. The trim removed 9 bases at V and 4 bases at J, leaving 5 bases unmatched. The V gene's germline CDR1 is KGHDR and CDR2 SFDVKD. This CDR3 is built from 13 residues. The CDR3 DNA is TGTGCCACCGCGCCGGGACTAGCAGATACGCAGTATTTT. Protein sequence: CATAPGLADTQYF.

This clonotype has only a few counts. The chain carries TRBV28 and TRBJ1-2; D is ambiguous. The CDR3 totals 13 residues. Germline lookup yields CDR1 MDHEN and CDR2 SYDVKM. V lost 7 bases and J lost 2, with 11 bases in between. The CDR3 region is CASIPRINYGYTF. CDR3 DNA: TGTGCCAGCATCCCCAGGATAAACTATGGCTACACCTTC.

This clonotype was found a few times. The chain joins TRBV20-1 to TRBJ2-3; 7 bases align to TRBD1. In germline, CDR1 is DFQATT, CDR2 SNEGSKA (reference sequence). V dropped 5 bases and J dropped 2; count of bases not matched to a gene: 7. The CDR3 has 14 amino acids. The CDR3 sequence: CSAGDRVLTDTQYF. In nucleotides, the CDR3 is TGCAGTGCTGGCGACAGGGTACTCACAGATACGCAGTATTTT.

This clonotype has only a few counts. V and J are TRBV5-5 and TRBJ2-7, with a weak D call TRBD1 (7 bases). The germline V gene has CDR1 SGHKS and CDR2 YYEKEE (reference sequence). The CDR3 length is 14 residues. V was clipped by 5 bases and J by 5 bases, with 17 bases between them. CDR3 region: CASRSRGETHEQYF. As DNA, the CDR3 is TGTGCCAGCAGGTCCAGGGGGGAAACCCACGAGCAGTACTTC.

The chain is built from TRBV7-2 and TRBJ1-6, with 8 bases that match TRBD1. Trimming at V came to 4 bases and at J to 6 bases, leaving 11 bases not matched to a gene. Germline loops: CDR1 SGHTA, CDR2 FQGNSA. The CDR3 spans 17 residues. The CDR3 here is CASSSGTPDRGNSPLHF. DNA for the CDR3: TGTGCCAGCAGCTCCGGGACCCCTGACAGGGGTAATTCACCCCTCCACTTT.

The V call is TRBV20-1, the J call TRBJ2-5, with 12 bases identical to TRBD2. V was clipped by 1 base and J by 4 bases; unmatched bases: 7. Germline CDR1 and CDR2: DFQATT and SNEGSKA (reference sequence). CDR3 length equals 16 residues. CDR3 sequence (DNA): TGCAGTGCTAGAGCGCCTAGCGGGAGGGCCGGAGAGACCCAGTACTTC. This gives the protein CSARAPSGRAGETQYF.